Below, one T cell receptor beta chain is given with its context. Trimming stripped 0 bases from V and 6 bases from J, with 12 bases between. The CDR3 is made up of 15 amino acids. CDR1 SGHNT and CDR2 YENEEA come from the germline V gene. For the second PCR, which ran for about 6 to 11 cycles, a sample-barcoded 5' primer and a J-beta primer mix were used. One entry per CDR3 protein, called by TCRdb with MiXCR from the 5' RACE reads. The table includes around 1,800,000 distinct CDR3 sequences, 39% detected once. This entry comes from a study of blood T cells in healthy people across ages. The specimen sequenced was blood. The chain joins TRBV11-3 to TRBJ2-1; D unresolved. The TCR comes from a human donor in good health. The CDR3 DNA is TGTGCCAGCAGCTTAGATCGAAGTAATCGCAATGAGCAGTTCTTC. Translating it yields CASSLDRSNRNEQFF.